A selection of T cell receptor beta chains follows, all from one sample in a study of cytomegalovirus exposure and HLA in healthy donors. The assay was immunoSEQ multiplex PCR, and TCRdb's table has in-frame clones only and misses some. The data hold about 230,000 clones, with approximately 80% observed a single time. Input material: PBMCs. Receptor source: a woman aged 40 to 55 in good health and CMV-seronegative. Each CDR3 is given with its conserved first and last residue. A D gene is named only where the DNA matches it firmly. Clone sizes are given selectively: once, few, many, or a class where the clone is expanded.

D gene: NA; clone size: NA; V gene: TRBV5-4; J gene: TRBJ1-5; CDR3 protein: CASSLGEGQPQHF; CDR3 DNA: TGTGCCAGCAGCTTAGGGGAAGGGCAGCCCCAGCATTTT
D gene: NA; clone size: few; V gene: TRBV2; J gene: TRBJ2-1; CDR3 protein: CASRAGAVGVNEQFF; CDR3 DNA: TGTGCCAGCAGGGCCGGAGCGGTGGGCGTCAATGAGCAGTTCTTC
D gene: NA; clone size: NA; V gene: TRBV9; J gene: TRBJ1-3; CDR3 protein: CASSDLSSGNTIYF; CDR3 DNA: TGTGCCAGCAGCGATCTAAGCTCTGGAAACACCATATATTTT
D gene: NA; clone size: NA; V gene: TRBV5-6; J gene: TRBJ2-7; CDR3 protein: CASSLRRVYEQYF; CDR3 DNA: TGTGCCAGCAGCTTGCGGAGGGTTTACGAGCAGTACTTC
D gene: TRBD1; clone size: NA; V gene: TRBV30; J gene: TRBJ2-3; CDR3 protein: CAWSVTLNRQGGSTDTQYF; CDR3 DNA: TGTGCCTGGAGTGTAACCCTCAACCGACAGGGCGGCAGCACAGATACGCAGTATTTT
D gene: NA; clone size: NA; V gene: TRBV16; J gene: TRBJ2-7; CDR3 protein: CASSPRHGYEQYF; CDR3 DNA: TGTGCCAGCAGCCCACGACACGGTTACGAGCAGTACTTC
D gene: TRBD1; clone size: NA; V gene: TRBV11-3; J gene: TRBJ2-7; CDR3 protein: CASSPNAVRTGVYEQYF; CDR3 DNA: TGTGCCAGCAGCCCAAACGCTGTTCGGACAGGGGTGTACGAGCAGTACTTC
D gene: TRBD1; clone size: NA; V gene: TRBV5-6; J gene: TRBJ2-1; CDR3 protein: CASSFGIPDRGRDNEQFF; CDR3 DNA: TGTGCCAGCAGCTTTGGCATTCCGGACAGGGGCAGGGACAATGAGCAGTTCTTC
D gene: NA; clone size: NA; V gene: TRBV6-6; J gene: TRBJ2-7; CDR3 protein: CASSYSSVAGEQYF; CDR3 DNA: TGTGCCAGCAGTTACTCTTCGGTGGCAGGCGAGCAGTACTTC
D gene: NA; clone size: NA; V gene: TRBV5-1; J gene: TRBJ2-7; CDR3 protein: CASSTGSDEQYF; CDR3 DNA: TGCGCCAGCAGCACGGGTAGCGACGAGCAGTACTTC
D gene: NA; clone size: NA; V gene: TRBV28; J gene: TRBJ2-7; CDR3 protein: CASSSLNSAASSYEQYF; CDR3 DNA: TGTGCCAGCAGTTCCCTAAATAGCGCCGCGAGCTCCTACGAGCAGTACTTC
D gene: NA; clone size: NA; V gene: TRBV7-9; J gene: TRBJ1-1; CDR3 protein: CSSSLGAATNTEAFF; CDR3 DNA: TGTTCCAGCAGCTTAGGAGCCGCAACGAACACTGAAGCTTTCTTT
D gene: TRBD2; clone size: NA; V gene: TRBV11-2; J gene: TRBJ2-1; CDR3 protein: CASSLASGGVYEQFF; CDR3 DNA: TGTGCCAGCAGCTTAGCTAGCGGGGGGGTTTATGAGCAGTTCTTC
D gene: NA; clone size: NA; V gene: TRBV27; J gene: TRBJ1-1; CDR3 protein: CASSREMNTEAFF; CDR3 DNA: TGTGCCAGCTCTAGGGAGATGAACACTGAAGCTTTCTTT
D gene: NA; clone size: NA; V gene: TRBV29-1; J gene: TRBJ2-7; CDR3 protein: CSVWTPRREQYF; CDR3 DNA: TGCAGCGTTTGGACTCCTCGGCGCGAGCAGTACTTC
D gene: TRBD2; clone size: NA; V gene: TRBV19; J gene: TRBJ2-2; CDR3 protein: CASSIYGTSGTGELFF; CDR3 DNA: TGTGCCAGTAGTATATATGGGACTAGCGGTACCGGGGAGCTGTTTTTT
D gene: TRBD1; clone size: NA; V gene: TRBV7-2; J gene: TRBJ1-5; CDR3 protein: CASTLRQGGNQPQHF; CDR3 DNA: TGTGCCAGCACTCTAAGACAGGGGGGAAATCAGCCCCAGCATTTT
D gene: NA; clone size: NA; V gene: TRBV6-4; J gene: TRBJ1-6; CDR3 protein: CASPSTCLVSNSPLHF; CDR3 DNA: TGTGCCAGCCCTTCAACATGTCTAGTCTCGAATTCACCCCTCCACTTT
D gene: TRBD1; clone size: NA; V gene: TRBV27; J gene: TRBJ2-1; CDR3 protein: CASKDRNEQFF; CDR3 DNA: TGTGCCAGTAAGGACAGGAATGAGCAGTTCTTC
D gene: NA; clone size: NA; V gene: TRBV5-1; J gene: TRBJ1-5; CDR3 protein: CASSPGGGYQPQHF; CDR3 DNA: TGCGCCAGCAGCCCGGGAGGCGGCTATCAGCCCCAGCATTTT
D gene: NA; clone size: NA; V gene: TRBV19; J gene: TRBJ2-3; CDR3 protein: CASSIGPGSTDTQYF; CDR3 DNA: TGTGCCAGTAGTATAGGCCCGGGGAGCACAGATACGCAGTATTTT
D gene: NA; clone size: NA; V gene: TRBV6-5; J gene: TRBJ1-1; CDR3 protein: CASSYWGQLNTEAFF; CDR3 DNA: TGTGCCAGCAGTTACTGGGGGCAGCTGAACACTGAAGCTTTCTTT
D gene: TRBD1; clone size: NA; V gene: TRBV7-6; J gene: TRBJ2-7; CDR3 protein: CASSPGTGLVEQYF; CDR3 DNA: TGTGCCAGCAGCCCAGGGACAGGGCTGGTCGAGCAGTACTTC
D gene: NA; clone size: once; V gene: TRBV6-1; J gene: TRBJ1-6; CDR3 protein: CARGGDGNSPLHF; CDR3 DNA: TGTGCCAGGGGGGGGGACGGGAATTCACCCCTCCACTTT
D gene: TRBD1; clone size: few; V gene: TRBV6-5; J gene: TRBJ1-1; CDR3 protein: CASKPGQTTEAFF; CDR3 DNA: TGTGCCAGCAAACCGGGACAGACCACTGAAGCTTTCTTT
D gene: TRBD2; clone size: NA; V gene: TRBV19; J gene: TRBJ2-1; CDR3 protein: CASSIDLAGQYNEQFF; CDR3 DNA: TGTGCCAGTAGTATAGATCTAGCGGGTCAATACAATGAGCAGTTCTTC
D gene: TRBD2; clone size: once; V gene: TRBV7-2; J gene: TRBJ2-3; CDR3 protein: CASSSAGAGTDTQYF; CDR3 DNA: TGTGCCAGCAGCTCAGCGGGGGCAGGCACAGATACGCAGTATTTT
D gene: NA; clone size: NA; V gene: TRBV18; J gene: TRBJ1-5; CDR3 protein: CASSPTGSDQPQHF; CDR3 DNA: TGTGCCAGCTCACCAACAGGGTCCGATCAGCCCCAGCATTTT
D gene: NA; clone size: NA; V gene: TRBV20-1; J gene: TRBJ1-2; CDR3 protein: CSATQREGYTF; CDR3 DNA: TGCAGTGCTACCCAGCGAGAGGGCTACACCTTC
D gene: NA; clone size: NA; V gene: TRBV11-3; J gene: TRBJ2-2; CDR3 protein: CASSLRGTGELFF; CDR3 DNA: TGTGCCAGCAGCCTAAGAGGAACCGGGGAGCTGTTTTTT
D gene: TRBD2; clone size: NA; V gene: TRBV11-2; J gene: TRBJ2-1; CDR3 protein: CASSLLAGVYNEQFF; CDR3 DNA: TGTGCCAGCAGCCTCTTAGCGGGGGTTTACAATGAGCAGTTCTTC
D gene: TRBD1; clone size: NA; V gene: TRBV5-1; J gene: TRBJ1-2; CDR3 protein: CASSGIGTGNYGYTF; CDR3 DNA: TGCGCCAGCAGCGGCATAGGGACAGGGAACTATGGCTACACCTTC
D gene: TRBD2; clone size: NA; V gene: TRBV15; J gene: TRBJ2-7; CDR3 protein: CATSRGIRTSGGASEQYF; CDR3 DNA: TGTGCCACCAGCAGAGGGATCCGGACTAGCGGGGGGGCCTCCGAGCAGTACTTC
D gene: TRBD2; clone size: NA; V gene: TRBV4-2; J gene: TRBJ2-7; CDR3 protein: CASSPRLAGEAYEQYF; CDR3 DNA: TGTGCCAGCAGCCCCCGACTAGCGGGGGAGGCCTACGAGCAGTACTTC